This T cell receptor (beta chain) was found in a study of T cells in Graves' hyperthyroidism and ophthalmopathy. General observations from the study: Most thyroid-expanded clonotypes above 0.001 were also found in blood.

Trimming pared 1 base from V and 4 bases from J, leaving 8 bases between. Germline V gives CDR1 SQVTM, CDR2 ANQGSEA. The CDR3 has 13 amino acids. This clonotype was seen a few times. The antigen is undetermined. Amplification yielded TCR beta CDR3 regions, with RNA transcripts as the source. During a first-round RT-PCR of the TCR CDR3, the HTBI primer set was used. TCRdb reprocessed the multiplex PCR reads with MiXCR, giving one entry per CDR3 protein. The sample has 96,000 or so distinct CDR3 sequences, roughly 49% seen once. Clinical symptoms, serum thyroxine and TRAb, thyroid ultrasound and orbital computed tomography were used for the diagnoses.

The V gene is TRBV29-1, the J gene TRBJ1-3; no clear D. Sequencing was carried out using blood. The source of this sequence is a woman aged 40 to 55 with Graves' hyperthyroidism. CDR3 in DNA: TGCAGCGTTGAAGGACTAGCGGGAAACACCATATATTTT. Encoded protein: CSVEGLAGNTIYF. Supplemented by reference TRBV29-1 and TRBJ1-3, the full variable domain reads SAVISQKPSRDICQRGTSLTIQCQVDSQVTMMFWYRQQPGQSLTLIATANQGSEATYESGFVIDKFPISRPNLTFSTLTVSNMSPEDSSIYLCSVEGLAGNTIYFGEGSWLTVV.